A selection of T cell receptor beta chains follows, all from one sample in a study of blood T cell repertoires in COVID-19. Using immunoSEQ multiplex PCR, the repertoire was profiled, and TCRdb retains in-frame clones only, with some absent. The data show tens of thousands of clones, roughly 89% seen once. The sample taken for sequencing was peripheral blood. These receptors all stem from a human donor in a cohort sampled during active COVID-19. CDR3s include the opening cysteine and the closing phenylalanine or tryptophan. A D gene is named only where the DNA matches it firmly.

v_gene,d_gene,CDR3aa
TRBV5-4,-,CASSLASGGLYGYTF
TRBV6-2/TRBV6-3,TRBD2,CASSPGVLAGRNTGELFF
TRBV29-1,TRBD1,CSAPGPGGTEAFF
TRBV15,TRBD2,CATSRDPGGVTDTQYF
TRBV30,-,CAWRWGRGLFSGNTIYF
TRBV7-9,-,CASTPSSNTEAFF
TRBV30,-,CAWRGQGISGNTIYF
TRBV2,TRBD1,CASSQLGQSYEQYF
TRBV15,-,CATSRDQAVGNQPQHF
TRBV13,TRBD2,CASSLGLAGGRYNEQFF
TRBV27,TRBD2,CASSLGTSGPRETQYF
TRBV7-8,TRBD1,CASRGYRGPNEQYF
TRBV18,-,CASSPLQGDSPLHF
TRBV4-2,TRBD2,CASSHTSGGHYNEQFF
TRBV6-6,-,CASRPEGLGSEKLFF
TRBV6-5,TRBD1,CASSRQGANEQFF
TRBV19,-,CASSSRQANSNQPQHF
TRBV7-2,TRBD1,CASSSHRGSTDTQYF
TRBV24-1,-,CATSDSVSNQPQHF
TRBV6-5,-,CASSYSAVNTEAFF
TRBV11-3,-,CASSLQDTDTQYF
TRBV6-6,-,CASSYGGMNTEAFF